Listed below are T cell receptor beta chains from one sample, sequenced in a study of blood T cells in healthy people across ages. Each CDR3 protein gets one entry after TCRdb re-called the 5' RACE reads with MiXCR. The data hold over 1,500,000 distinct CDR3 sequences, with about 39% observed a single time. The sequencing input was blood. These receptors all come from a human donor in good health. Each CDR3 is given with its conserved first and last residue. D genes are given only for firm matches. Clone size is stated in some rows and not others, as once, few, many or a class when expanded.

CDR3aa: CASSLEIGQETQYF
CDR3nt: TGTGCCAGCAGCTTAGAGATAGGCCAAGAGACCCAGTACTTC
d_gene: -
j_gene: TRBJ2-5
v_gene: TRBV7-2
len: 14
abundance: -

CDR3aa: CSVVSQGNTEAFF
CDR3nt: TGCAGCGTTGTCAGCCAGGGAAACACTGAAGCTTTCTTT
d_gene: -
j_gene: TRBJ1-1
v_gene: TRBV29-1
len: 13
abundance: -

CDR3aa: CASSLRRTTEQYF
CDR3nt: TGTGCCAGCAGCTTGCGGAGGACTACCGAGCAGTACTTC
d_gene: -
j_gene: TRBJ2-7
v_gene: TRBV5-6
len: 13
abundance: few

CDR3aa: CSASNYNEQFF
CDR3nt: TGCAGTGCCTCAAACTACAATGAGCAGTTCTTC
d_gene: -
j_gene: TRBJ2-1
v_gene: TRBV20-1
len: 11
abundance: many

CDR3aa: CSASIFGTQYF
CDR3nt: TGCAGTGCTAGTATCTTTGGTACGCAGTATTTT
d_gene: -
j_gene: TRBJ2-3
v_gene: TRBV20-1
len: 11
abundance: -

CDR3aa: CASSGTDSGRLNSPLHF
CDR3nt: TGTGCCAGCAGCGGTACCGACTCGGGCCGCCTAAATTCACCCCTCCACTTT
d_gene: -
j_gene: TRBJ1-6
v_gene: TRBV9
len: 17
abundance: few

CDR3aa: CASSWVGSNQPQHF
CDR3nt: TGTGCCAGCAGTTGGGTGGGTTCTAATCAGCCCCAGCATTTT
d_gene: -
j_gene: TRBJ1-5
v_gene: TRBV6-5
len: 14
abundance: -

CDR3aa: CSATTGDNQPQHF
CDR3nt: TGCAGTGCGACGACAGGGGATAATCAGCCCCAGCATTTT
d_gene: TRBD1
j_gene: TRBJ1-5
v_gene: TRBV20-1
len: 13
abundance: -

CDR3aa: CASSFLTEVMSNQPQHF
CDR3nt: TGTGCCAGCAGTTTTTTGACCGAGGTTATGAGCAATCAGCCCCAGCATTTT
d_gene: -
j_gene: TRBJ1-5
v_gene: TRBV28
len: 17
abundance: -

CDR3aa: CASSLEAGVHEQFF
CDR3nt: TGTGCCAGCAGTTTAGAGGCAGGGGTCCATGAGCAGTTCTTC
d_gene: -
j_gene: TRBJ2-1
v_gene: TRBV12-3/TRBV12-4
len: 14
abundance: -

CDR3aa: CASRGPQGGGYTF
CDR3nt: TGCGCCAGCAGGGGTCCACAAGGAGGAGGCTACACCTTC
d_gene: -
j_gene: TRBJ1-2
v_gene: TRBV3-1
len: 13
abundance: -

CDR3aa: CASSLRADSYEQYF
CDR3nt: TGTGCCAGCAGTTTAAGGGCGGACTCCTACGAGCAGTACTTC
d_gene: -
j_gene: TRBJ2-7
v_gene: TRBV7-9
len: 14
abundance: many

CDR3aa: CASSQAERETQYF
CDR3nt: TGTGCCAGCAGCCAAGCCGAGCGGGAGACCCAGTACTTC
d_gene: -
j_gene: TRBJ2-5
v_gene: TRBV4-2
len: 13
abundance: -

CDR3aa: CATSRDSSRTEAFF
CDR3nt: TGTGCCACCAGCAGAGATTCATCGAGGACTGAAGCTTTCTTT
d_gene: -
j_gene: TRBJ1-1
v_gene: TRBV15
len: 14
abundance: -

CDR3aa: CGAVTGTSTYEQYF
CDR3nt: TGCGGCGCTGTAACCGGGACAAGCACCTACGAGCAGTACTTC
d_gene: -
j_gene: TRBJ2-7
v_gene: TRBV29-1
len: 14
abundance: -

CDR3aa: CSVPRTGRKAEAFF
CDR3nt: TGCAGCGTCCCGAGGACAGGAAGGAAAGCTGAAGCTTTCTTT
d_gene: TRBD1
j_gene: TRBJ1-1
v_gene: TRBV29-1
len: 14
abundance: few

CDR3aa: CASSINRGGQPQHF
CDR3nt: TGTGCCAGCAGCATAAACAGGGGTGGCCAGCCCCAGCATTTT
d_gene: TRBD1
j_gene: TRBJ1-5
v_gene: TRBV7-2
len: 14
abundance: few

CDR3aa: CASSPGGAYKGEQFF
CDR3nt: TGCGCCAGCAGCCCCGGGGGGGCCTACAAGGGTGAGCAGTTCTTC
d_gene: TRBD2
j_gene: TRBJ2-1
v_gene: TRBV5-1
len: 15
abundance: -

CDR3aa: CAVGEGAKYF
CDR3nt: -
d_gene: -
j_gene: TRBJ2-7
v_gene: TRBV28
len: 10
abundance: few

CDR3aa: CASSQGGLMGTQYF
CDR3nt: TGTGCCAGCAGCCAAGGAGGACTCATGGGTACGCAGTATTTT
d_gene: -
j_gene: TRBJ2-3
v_gene: TRBV14
len: 14
abundance: many

CDR3aa: CASSFMWDPESSYNEQFF
CDR3nt: TGCGCCAGCAGCTTCATGTGGGACCCTGAGAGCTCCTACAATGAGCAGTTCTTC
d_gene: -
j_gene: TRBJ2-1
v_gene: TRBV5-1
len: 18
abundance: -

CDR3aa: CASSLAVPGTGNNQPQHF
CDR3nt: TGTGCCAGCAGTTTAGCGGTCCCCGGGACAGGGAACAATCAGCCCCAGCATTTT
d_gene: TRBD1
j_gene: TRBJ1-5
v_gene: TRBV12-3/TRBV12-4
len: 18
abundance: many

CDR3aa: CASSFGSAVVDSNQPQHF
CDR3nt: TGTGCCAGCAGTTTCGGGTCAGCAGTGGTTGATAGCAATCAGCCCCAGCATTTT
d_gene: -
j_gene: TRBJ1-5
v_gene: TRBV12-3/TRBV12-4
len: 18
abundance: -

CDR3aa: CASRYKVQETQYF
CDR3nt: TGTGCCAGCAGGTATAAGGTCCAAGAGACCCAGTACTTC
d_gene: -
j_gene: TRBJ2-5
v_gene: TRBV6-2/TRBV6-3
len: 13
abundance: -

CDR3aa: CASSYNRPNQPQHF
CDR3nt: TGTGCCAGCAGTTATAACAGGCCCAATCAGCCCCAGCATTTT
d_gene: -
j_gene: TRBJ1-5
v_gene: TRBV6-6
len: 14
abundance: -

CDR3aa: CASSQGGAFVGEAFF
CDR3nt: TGTGCCAGCAGCCAGGGGGGCGCCTTCGTGGGGGAAGCTTTCTTT
d_gene: -
j_gene: TRBJ1-1
v_gene: TRBV4-2
len: 15
abundance: -

CDR3aa: CASSLGAARNTEAFF
CDR3nt: TGTGCCAGCAGTTTAGGGGCAGCGAGGAACACTGAAGCTTTCTTT
d_gene: -
j_gene: TRBJ1-1
v_gene: TRBV12-3/TRBV12-4
len: 15
abundance: -

CDR3aa: CASKTISGRGGIYGYTF
CDR3nt: TGTGCCAGCAAAACCATCTCGGGACGAGGAGGTATCTATGGCTACACCTTC
d_gene: -
j_gene: TRBJ1-2
v_gene: TRBV6-1
len: 17
abundance: -

CDR3aa: CASSFWDLGYGYTF
CDR3nt: TGTGCCAGCAGCTTTTGGGACCTTGGGTATGGCTACACCTTC
d_gene: -
j_gene: TRBJ1-2
v_gene: TRBV5-6
len: 14
abundance: few

CDR3aa: CASSPERGNEKLFF
CDR3nt: TGCGCCAGCAGCCCCGAGAGGGGTAATGAAAAACTGTTTTTT
d_gene: -
j_gene: TRBJ1-4
v_gene: TRBV4-3
len: 14
abundance: -

CDR3aa: CASSSSPRGRGPSYEQYF
CDR3nt: TGTGCCAGCAGTTCATCCCCCCGTGGCAGGGGGCCATCCTACGAGCAGTACTTC
d_gene: TRBD1
j_gene: TRBJ2-7
v_gene: TRBV27
len: 18
abundance: few

CDR3aa: CSAKSYGLDSTDTQYF
CDR3nt: TGCAGTGCTAAGTCATATGGTTTAGACAGCACAGATACGCAGTATTTT
d_gene: -
j_gene: TRBJ2-3
v_gene: TRBV20-1
len: 16
abundance: -

CDR3aa: CSGSYRDEQDF
CDR3nt: TGCAGTGGGTCATACAGGGACGAGCAGGACTTC
d_gene: -
j_gene: TRBJ2-7
v_gene: TRBV29-1
len: 11
abundance: -